This passage covers 24 T cell receptor beta chains from one sample sequenced in a study of T cells in localized non-small cell lung cancer. The method was immunoSEQ multiplex PCR; TCRdb's version includes in-frame clones alone and lacks a portion of them. This table has about 7,900 clones, approximately 93% appearing once. The sample consisted of peripheral blood, taken before any cancer treatment. The origin of the receptors is a woman aged 40-69 years with stage I lung adenocarcinoma.

The chain has TRBV6-1 and TRBJ1-2; D remains ambiguous. CDR3 length equals 15 residues. The germline CDR1 and CDR2 sequences are MNHNS and SASEGT. Trimming took 6 bases from V and 8 from J, leaving 22 bases between them. CDR3 sequence: CASRKEGRVSGGYTF. The CDR3 coding sequence is TGTGCCAGCAGGAAAGAAGGACGGGTGTCGGGAGGCTACACCTTC.

J is TRBJ2-1 and V is TRBV6-1, with D tentatively TRBD1 (6 bases). The CDR3 consists of 15 residues. From germline, CDR1 is MNHNS and CDR2 SASEGT. V was pared by 8 bases and J by 4 bases, with 18 bases between. CDR3 nucleotide sequence: TGTGCCAGCTCTCCAGGGGTGTCGTTATACAATGAGCAGTTCTTC. This gives the protein CASSPGVSLYNEQFF.

The genes are TRBV7-3 and TRBJ2-3; 12 bases are a match to TRBD2. The germline gives CDR1 SGHTA, CDR2 FQGTGA. The trim removed 5 bases at V and 2 bases at J, leaving 5 bases unmatched. This CDR3 is 16 amino acids long. The CDR3 DNA reads TGTGCCAGCAGCCTCGGACTAGCGGGGTACACAGATACGCAGTATTTT. Amino acids: CASSLGLAGYTDTQYF.

The CDR3 region is CASSHQLAGGYNEQFF. The CDR3 DNA is TGTGCCAGCAGCCATCAACTAGCGGGAGGATACAATGAGCAGTTCTTC. This chain links TRBV16 with TRBJ2-1; 12 nucleotides line up with TRBD2. This CDR3 is 16 amino acids long. The V and J ends lost 3 bases and 4 bases, in that order; junction bases with no gene match: 4. The germline gives CDR1 KGHSY, CDR2 FQNENV.

The genes are TRBV18 and TRBJ2-7; D remains unclear. Germline V lookup: CDR1 KGHSH, CDR2 LQKENI. Trimming took 6 bases from V and 0 from J, leaving 12 bases between them. The CDR3 extends over 14 amino acids. The CDR3 nucleotides are TGTGCCAGCTCCCTCGCTAGAAGCTCCTACGAGCAGTACTTC. It yields the protein CASSLARSSYEQYF.

The rearrangement joins TRBV11-2 to TRBJ2-1; TRBD2 is a possible D gene (7 bases). Germline V CDR1 and CDR2: SGHAT, FQNNGV. V was cut by 5 bases and J by 15 bases, with 17 bases left in between. CDR3 length: 12 amino acids. The CDR3 region is CASSPTGTTWFF. As DNA, the CDR3 is TGTGCCAGCAGCCCCACAGGGACTACTTGGTTCTTC.

The rearrangement links TRBV6-1 to TRBJ2-1, with D possibly TRBD1 on 6 matching bases. V was trimmed by 0 bases and J by 10 bases, leaving 7 bases between them. The CDR3 is 12 amino acids. CDR1 and CDR2 (germline): MNHNS, SASEGT. The CDR3 coding sequence is TGTGCCAGCAGTGAAGCCGGGACAGAGCAGTTCTTC. Translating it yields CASSEAGTEQFF.

CDR3 loop: CASSSRDRGPYEQYF. The CDR3 DNA follows: TGTGCCAGCAGCTCCCGGGACAGGGGGCCGTACGAGCAGTACTTC. The J gene is TRBJ2-7, the V gene TRBV2, with 12 nucleotides matching TRBD1. The CDR3 totals 15 residues. The germline V gene encodes CDR1 SNHLY and CDR2 FYNNEI. The J segment lost 4 bases and the V segment lost 6 bases, leaving 7 bases of the junction unmatched.

The gene calls are TRBV29-1 and TRBJ2-7; D is ambiguous. Trimming took 7 bases from V and 6 from J, leaving 13 bases between them. Germline-derived CDR1 and CDR2 are SQVTM and ANQGSEA. This CDR3 is built from 11 residues. The CDR3 spells CSAAFSTEQYF. The DNA for the CDR3 is TGCAGCGCGGCCTTCTCGACCGAGCAGTACTTC.

A single count supports this clone. The CDR3 here is CASETSSQGPREQFF. CDR3 coding DNA: TGTGCCAGCGAGACATCCTCGCAGGGACCCAGGGAGCAGTTCTTC. The rearrangement joins TRBV19 to TRBJ2-1, with D perhaps being TRBD1 or TRBD2 (5 bases each). This CDR3 is 15 amino acids long. The germline CDR1 and CDR2 sequences are LNHDA and SQIVND (reference sequence). Between the trimmed V and J ends, which lost 9 bases and 10 bases, there was a span of 25 bases.

The chain employs TRBV6-4 and TRBJ2-3; tentative D call: TRBD2 (5 bases). CDR1 and CDR2 from the germline V gene are MRHNA and SNTAGT. Trimming took off 0 bases at V and 2 bases at J, with 9 bases between the two ends. This CDR3 has 15 residues. CDR3 protein: CASSDSSASTDTQYF. The DNA for the CDR3 is TGTGCCAGCAGTGACTCTAGCGCCTCCACAGATACGCAGTATTTT.

The V and J genes are TRBV2 and TRBJ2-7; 7 nucleotides agree with TRBD1. CDR1 is SNHLY and CDR2 is FYNNEI in the germline V gene. The trim removed 4 bases at V and 2 bases at J, leaving 5 bases unmatched. The CDR3 runs 14 residues. The CDR3 protein is CASSVGTEAYEQYF. The CDR3 coding sequence is TGTGCCAGCAGTGTAGGGACAGAGGCCTACGAGCAGTACTTC.

This clone was seen only once. This chain joins TRBV18 and TRBJ1-1; D is unresolved. V was shortened by 2 bases and J by 4 bases, with 14 bases between the two germline ends. Per germline, CDR1 KGHSH and CDR2 LQKENI. CDR3 length equals 15 residues. The chain's CDR3 is CASSPVPASSTEAFF. CDR3 nucleotide sequence: TGTGCCAGCTCACCAGTCCCTGCCTCGAGCACTGAAGCTTTCTTT.

The rearrangement uses TRBV10-3 and TRBJ2-5; no clear D. Germline V lookup: CDR1 ENHRY, CDR2 SYGVKD. This CDR3 comprises 12 residues. The ends were cut back, 0 bases at V and 5 bases at J, with 4 bases in the middle. CDR3 sequence: CAISESSETQYF. In DNA form, the CDR3 reads TGTGCCATCAGTGAGTCGTCGGAGACCCAGTACTTC.

The J gene is TRBJ1-4, the V gene TRBV5-1, with 8 nucleotides matching TRBD1. V shed 5 bases and J 5 bases; nucleotides not matched to a gene: 5. This CDR3 is built from 14 residues. The germline V gene encodes CDR1 SGHRS and CDR2 YFSETQ. The CDR3 protein is CASRTGQENEKLFF. In DNA form, the CDR3 reads TGCGCCAGCAGAACGGGACAGGAGAATGAAAAACTGTTTTTT.

V and J are TRBV28 and TRBJ1-5, with TRBD1 as a possible D gene (5 bases). V lost 5 bases and J lost 4, with 12 bases in between. This CDR3 is built from 14 residues. Germline lookup yields CDR1 MDHEN and CDR2 SYDVKM. CDR3 nucleotides: TGTGCCAGCAGTAGACAGTTAGGAAATCAGCCCCAGCATTTT. It encodes CASSRQLGNQPQHF.

V usage is TRBV18 and J usage is TRBJ2-7, with 7 nucleotides matching TRBD1. CDR1 KGHSH and CDR2 LQKENI come from the germline V gene. The CDR3 length is 13 residues. With V trimmed by 3 bases and J by 6 bases, 5 bases remained unmatched. CDR3 DNA: TGTGCCAGCTCACCCGCCGACAGGGTCGAGCAGTACTTC. Translated: CASSPADRVEQYF.

The V and J genes are TRBV7-6 and TRBJ2-1; D is perhaps TRBD2 (6 bases). The V and J ends lost 5 bases and 4 bases respectively, with 12 bases between them. This CDR3 has 14 amino acids. CDR1 is SGHVS, CDR2 FNYEAQ, per germline. Here the CDR3 reads CASSQGGDYNEQFF. CDR3 bases: TGTGCCAGCAGCCAAGGCGGGGATTACAATGAGCAGTTCTTC.

The rearrangement joins TRBV7-9 to TRBJ2-1; D assignment may be TRBD1 or TRBD2 (5 bases each). This CDR3 contains 16 residues. The ends were cut back, 2 bases at V and 4 bases at J, with 15 bases in the middle. The V gene's germline CDR1 is SEHNR and CDR2 FQNEAQ (reference sequence). DNA for the CDR3: TGTGCCAGCAGCTTACGGCAGGGTCCGGGGTACAATGAGCAGTTCTTC. Translated: CASSLRQGPGYNEQFF.

This clone is a singleton in its sample. The V and J genes are TRBV2 and TRBJ2-7; a possible D gene is TRBD2 (6 bases). Germline lookup yields CDR1 SNHLY and CDR2 FYNNEI. Trimming took off 6 bases at V and 2 bases at J, with 14 bases between the two ends. This CDR3 has 14 residues. Written as DNA, the CDR3 is TGTGCCAGCAGCTACGGGAGAGGAGCCTACGAGCAGTACTTC. It codes for CASSYGRGAYEQYF.

The chain combines TRBV6-5 with TRBJ1-4; D gene ambiguous. The CDR3 contains 12 residues. V was shortened by 6 bases and J by 6 bases, with 8 bases between the two germline ends. Germline-derived CDR1 and CDR2 are MNHEY and SVGAGI. The CDR3 region is CASRGGYEKLFF. Here the CDR3 DNA reads TGTGCCAGCAGGGGAGGATATGAAAAACTGTTTTTT.

The genes are TRBV10-3 and TRBJ1-1; 7 bases line up with TRBD1. The CDR3 contains 14 residues. With V trimmed by 4 bases and J by 4 bases, 6 bases remained unmatched. CDR1 and CDR2 (germline): ENHRY, SYGVKD. The CDR3 sequence: CAISGTGVATEAFF. The CDR3 bases are TGTGCCATCAGTGGAACAGGGGTCGCCACTGAAGCTTTCTTT.

V gene TRBV25-1 combines with J gene TRBJ1-4; D is uncertain. Germline V lookup: CDR1 MGHDK, CDR2 SYGVNS. V lost 4 bases, J lost 8 bases, and 11 bases lay in between. The CDR3 covers 13 residues. This CDR3 is CASSGREEEKLFF. CDR3 DNA: TGTGCCAGCAGTGGTCGAGAGGAGGAAAAACTGTTTTTT.

The rearrangement uses TRBV27 and TRBJ1-3; 9 bases are a match to TRBD1. The V gene end was trimmed by 3 bases and the J gene end by 2 bases; junction bases not matched to a gene: 5. CDR1 MNHEY and CDR2 SMNVEV come from the germline V gene (reference sequence). The CDR3 is made up of 16 amino acids. The CDR3, as DNA: TGTGCCAGCAGTTTTGATGACAGGGGGACTGGAAACACCATATATTTT. This sequence encodes CASSFDDRGTGNTIYF.